This is a list of T cell receptor beta chains from one sample in a study of T-cell reconstitution after alpha-beta-depleted transplantation in children. TCRdb re-analysed the PCR reads in MiXCR, keeping a single row per CDR3 protein. The sample lists fewer than 700,000 distinct CDR3 sequences; approximately 13% were seen once. Sequenced here: PBMCs, mostly from graft donor cells, sampled 360 days after TCRalphabeta/CD19-depleted stem cell transplant. The receptors come from a male patient between 10 and 17 years old who had a stem cell transplant for acute myeloid leukemia, so the T cells may come from the graft donor. Both conserved end residues are part of each CDR3. The D gene is left open where the match is weak. Clone size appears in some rows only: once, few, many, or a class for an expanded clone.

TRBV29-1,TRBJ2-1,.,.,CSVEIVLGNEQFF,TGCAGCGTTGAAATAGTGTTGGGCAATGAGCAGTTCTTC
TRBV10-2,TRBJ2-3,TRBD2,.,CASTRLAVTDTQYF,TGCGCCAGCACCAGACTAGCGGTCACAGATACGCAGTATTTT
TRBV4-2,TRBJ2-2,TRBD2,few,CASSQGLAGELGELFF,TGTGCCAGCAGCCAAGGACTAGCGGGAGAGCTCGGGGAGCTGTTTTTT
TRBV7-6,TRBJ2-7,.,.,CASSLRTNYEQYF,TGTGCCAGCAGCTTGCGGACTAACTACGAGCAGTACTTC
TRBV29-1,TRBJ2-5,.,many,CSVVSTDGETSGTQYF,TGCAGCGTTGTCAGCACTGACGGGGAAACATCAGGGACCCAGTACTTC
TRBV4-1,TRBJ2-6,.,few,CASSQDRDSGANVLTF,TGCGCCAGCAGCCAAGATAGGGACTCTGGGGCCAACGTCCTGACTTTC
TRBV20-1,TRBJ2-7,.,few,CSARRTLTGTAYEQYF,TGCAGTGCTAGACGTACCTTGACCGGGACCGCCTACGAGCAGTACTTC
TRBV11-2,TRBJ2-7,.,.,CASSLGWGGRYEQYF,TGTGCCAGCAGCTTAGGGTGGGGCGGTCGCTACGAGCAGTACTTC
TRBV3-1,TRBJ2-7,.,.,CASSQGASRYEQYF,TGTGCCAGCAGCCAAGGAGCTAGCAGGTACGAGCAGTACTTC
TRBV29-1,TRBJ1-1,.,.,CSVEDLRGVDQNTEAFF,TGCAGCGTTGAAGATCTTCGGGGGGTGGATCAGAACACTGAAGCTTTCTTT
TRBV29-1,TRBJ2-3,TRBD2,many,CSVGGRAADTQYF,TGCAGCGTTGGCGGGAGAGCTGCAGATACGCAGTATTTT
TRBV20-1,TRBJ1-3,.,.,CSARGVAGNTIYF,TGCAGTGCTAGGGGGGTGGCTGGAAACACCATATATTTT
TRBV9,TRBJ2-3,TRBD2,many,CASSLAGGETSTDTQYF,TGTGCCAGCAGTCTAGCGGGAGGGGAAACTAGCACAGATACGCAGTATTTT
TRBV6-2/TRBV6-3,TRBJ2-7,.,.,CASSYEPGGYYEQYF,TGTGCCAGCAGTTACGAGCCTGGAGGCTACTACGAGCAGTACTTC
TRBV28,TRBJ1-2,.,.,CASSQDSSPGTYGYTF,TGTGCCAGCAGCCAGGACAGTTCTCCGGGGACGTATGGCTACACCTTC
TRBV20-1,TRBJ2-3,.,.,CSARDRARSSDTQYF,TGCAGTGCTAGAGATCGGGCCCGGTCTTCAGATACGCAGTATTTT
TRBV7-9,TRBJ2-1,.,few,CASSLGVRVESTNEQFF,TGTGCCAGCAGCTTAGGGGTTCGAGTAGAGAGCACCAATGAGCAGTTCTTC
TRBV23-1,TRBJ2-1,TRBD2,.,CASSPAGGRVGGNEQFF,TGCGCCAGCAGTCCCGCGGGCGGGAGAGTCGGGGGGAATGAGCAGTTCTTC
TRBV7-3,TRBJ2-3,.,few,CASSPLSVRQGPTDTQYF,TGTGCCAGCAGCCCCCTAAGCGTCAGGCAGGGGCCCACAGATACGCAGTATTTT
TRBV20-1,TRBJ2-3,TRBD2,.,CSARSSGRTTDTQYF,TGCAGTGCTAGAAGTAGCGGGAGGACCACAGATACGCAGTATTTT
TRBV12-3/TRBV12-4,TRBJ1-4,TRBD1,.,CASSLGTRGLNEKLFF,TGTGCCAGCAGTTTAGGGACTAGGGGGCTAAATGAAAAACTGTTTTTT
TRBV20-1,TRBJ1-1,.,.,CSAEQVNTEAFF,TGCAGTGCCGAACAGGTGAACACTGAAGCTTTCTTT
TRBV6-6,TRBJ1-1,.,.,CASSRAEAFF,TGTGCCAGCAGTCGAGCGGAAGCTTTCTTT
TRBV15,TRBJ2-3,.,many,CATSRRRLGPADTQYF,TGTGCCACCAGCAGGAGGCGACTAGGGCCCGCAGATACGCAGTATTTT
TRBV24-1,TRBJ1-1,TRBD1,.,CATRAGTGFTEAFF,TGTGCCACCAGAGCCGGGACAGGTTTTACTGAAGCTTTCTTT
TRBV12-3/TRBV12-4,TRBJ2-5,TRBD1,many,CASSGPIGTGVLTQYF,TGTGCCAGCAGCGGCCCAATAGGGACAGGGGTTTTGACCCAGTACTTC
TRBV29-1,TRBJ2-1,.,few,CSVAGEGSGNEQFF,TGCAGCGTTGCAGGGGAGGGGAGCGGCAATGAGCAGTTCTTC
TRBV15,TRBJ2-1,TRBD2,.,CATSRDPLAGGVEQFF,TGTGCCACCAGCAGAGATCCGCTAGCGGGAGGGGTTGAGCAGTTCTTC
TRBV7-2,TRBJ2-1,.,.,CASSLKSGARIYNEQFF,TGTGCCAGCAGCTTAAAGTCAGGGGCTCGAATTTACAATGAGCAGTTCTTC
TRBV27,TRBJ2-1,.,.,CASSLYSELGQFF,TGTGCCAGCAGTTTATATAGCGAGCTGGGCCAGTTCTTC
TRBV6-1,TRBJ2-2,.,many,CASSPKNTGELFF,TGTGCCAGCAGTCCGAAAAACACCGGGGAGCTGTTTTTT
TRBV12-5,TRBJ2-1,TRBD2,.,CASGLHQRGSSYNEQFF,TGTGCTAGTGGTTTGCATCAGCGGGGGAGCTCCTACAATGAGCAGTTCTTC
TRBV4-2,TRBJ2-7,TRBD2,few,CASSHPGLVYEQYF,TGTGCCAGCAGCCACCCCGGACTAGTCTACGAGCAGTACTTC
TRBV20-1,TRBJ2-5,TRBD1,.,CSARSDRARETQYF,TGCAGTGCTAGATCAGACAGGGCGAGAGAGACCCAGTACTTC
TRBV21-1,TRBJ2-3,.,many,CASSNKHWSSADTQYF,TGTGCCAGCAGCAACAAGCACTGGAGTAGCGCAGATACGCAGTATTTT
TRBV3-1,TRBJ2-2,TRBD2,.,CASSQDMSPAGDWTGELFF,TGTGCCAGCAGCCAAGACATGAGTCCCGCGGGAGACTGGACCGGGGAGCTGTTTTTT
TRBV29-1,TRBJ1-1,TRBD1,.,CSVGAKGQGAAEAFF,TGCAGCGTTGGAGCGAAGGGACAGGGGGCCGCTGAAGCTTTCTTT
TRBV29-1,TRBJ2-7,.,many,CSVKTAKSYEQYF,TGCAGCGTCAAGACAGCAAAATCATACGAGCAGTACTTC
TRBV28,TRBJ2-1,TRBD2,many,CASAGRAYHNEQFF,TGTGCCAGTGCCGGGAGGGCCTACCACAATGAGCAGTTCTTC
TRBV4-2,TRBJ2-5,.,.,CASSQQGGDQETQYF,TGTGCCAGCAGCCAACAGGGCGGAGATCAAGAGACCCAGTACTTC
TRBV11-2,TRBJ2-1,.,.,CASSLAGSSNEQFF,TGTGCCAGCAGCTTAGCGGGTAGCAGCAATGAGCAGTTCTTC
TRBV4-2,TRBJ2-7,.,.,CASSQDQGARETSVPYEQYF,TGTGCCAGCAGCCAAGATCAGGGGGCCAGGGAGACTAGCGTTCCCTACGAGCAGTACTTC
TRBV7-9,TRBJ2-1,.,few,CASSPTLSYNEQFF,TGTGCCAGCAGCCCGACACTCTCCTACAATGAGCAGTTCTTC
TRBV6-2/TRBV6-3,TRBJ2-7,.,few,CASAPRAKISYEQYF,TGTGCCAGCGCACCGAGGGCGAAAATCTCCTACGAGCAGTACTTC
TRBV3-1,TRBJ2-1,.,.,CASGSKEQFF,TGTGCCAGCGGTAGCAAGGAGCAGTTCTTC
TRBV12-3/TRBV12-4,TRBJ1-6,.,few,CASSFQGSGSPLHF,TGTGCCAGCAGTTTTCAGGGATCCGGGTCACCCCTCCACTTT
TRBV30,TRBJ1-6,.,.,CAWSGGGRNSPLHF,TGTGCCTGGAGTGGGGGGGGACGGAATTCACCCCTCCACTTT
TRBV11-2,TRBJ2-3,TRBD1,.,CASTTRAQGALGVDTQYF,TGTGCCAGCACTACTAGGGCCCAGGGGGCCTTGGGGGTCGATACGCAGTATTTT
TRBV20-1,TRBJ2-7,.,.,CSASSAVGISYEQYF,TGCAGTGCTTCCTCAGCCGTGGGAATCTCCTACGAGCAGTACTTC
TRBV6-2/TRBV6-3,TRBJ2-5,TRBD2,.,CASSYSASGKVWETQYF,TGTGCCAGCAGTTACTCTGCTAGCGGGAAAGTCTGGGAGACCCAGTACTTC
TRBV10-3,TRBJ2-7,TRBD2,.,CAISEYPLAGMFHEQYF,TGTGCCATCAGTGAGTACCCACTAGCGGGAATGTTCCACGAGCAGTACTTC
TRBV10-3,TRBJ2-3,TRBD2,.,CAISDTSGRARTDTQYF,TGTGCCATCAGTGATACTAGCGGGAGGGCCCGCACAGATACGCAGTATTTT
TRBV19,TRBJ2-1,TRBD2,.,CASRGTSLDNEQFF,TGTGCCAGTAGGGGGACTAGCTTGGACAATGAGCAGTTCTTC
TRBV7-6,TRBJ2-2,TRBD2,.,CASSSRLAVNTGELFF,TGTGCCAGCAGCTCCCGACTAGCGGTGAACACCGGGGAGCTGTTTTTT
TRBV5-1,TRBJ2-2,TRBD2,few,CASGVLAGGPGTGELFF,TGCGCCAGCGGCGTCCTAGCGGGAGGGCCCGGCACCGGGGAGCTGTTTTTT
TRBV19,TRBJ2-5,.,.,CASGQGIETQYF,TGTGCCAGTGGTCAGGGGATAGAGACCCAGTACTTC
TRBV28,TRBJ1-1,.,.,CASSQTEFEAFF,TGTGCCAGCAGCCAGACAGAATTTGAGGCTTTCTTT
TRBV18,TRBJ1-5,.,few,CASSPWKGGGPQHF,TGTGCCAGCTCACCGTGGAAGGGTGGGGGGCCCCAGCATTTT
TRBV11-1,TRBJ2-4,.,few,CASSLKSNGIQYF,TGTGCCAGCAGCTTAAAGTCTAACGGCATTCAGTACTTC